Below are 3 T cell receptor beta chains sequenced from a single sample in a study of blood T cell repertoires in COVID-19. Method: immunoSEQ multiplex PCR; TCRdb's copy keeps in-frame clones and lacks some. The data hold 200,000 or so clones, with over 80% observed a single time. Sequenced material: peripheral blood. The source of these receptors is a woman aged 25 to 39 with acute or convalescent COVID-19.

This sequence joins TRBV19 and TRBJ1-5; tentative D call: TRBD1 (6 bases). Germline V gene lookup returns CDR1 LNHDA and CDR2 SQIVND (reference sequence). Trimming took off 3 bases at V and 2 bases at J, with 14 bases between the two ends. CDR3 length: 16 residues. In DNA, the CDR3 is TGTGCCAGTAGTATGGGCCAGGGGAATCGCAATCAGCCCCAGCATTTT. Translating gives CASSMGQGNRNQPQHF.

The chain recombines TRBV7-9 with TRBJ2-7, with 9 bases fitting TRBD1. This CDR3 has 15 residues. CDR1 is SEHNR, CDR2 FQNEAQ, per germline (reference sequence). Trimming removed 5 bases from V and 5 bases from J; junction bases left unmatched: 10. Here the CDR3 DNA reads TGTGCCAGCAGCGGGCCCCGGGACAGGGCGAACGAGCAGTACTTC. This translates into CASSGPRDRANEQYF.

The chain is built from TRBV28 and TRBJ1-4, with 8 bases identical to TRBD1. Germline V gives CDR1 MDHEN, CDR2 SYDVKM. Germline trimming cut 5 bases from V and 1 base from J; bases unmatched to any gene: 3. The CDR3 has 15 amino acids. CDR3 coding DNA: TGTGCCAGCAGTACCGGGACAGGAACTAATGAAAAACTGTTTTTT. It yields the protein CASSTGTGTNEKLFF.